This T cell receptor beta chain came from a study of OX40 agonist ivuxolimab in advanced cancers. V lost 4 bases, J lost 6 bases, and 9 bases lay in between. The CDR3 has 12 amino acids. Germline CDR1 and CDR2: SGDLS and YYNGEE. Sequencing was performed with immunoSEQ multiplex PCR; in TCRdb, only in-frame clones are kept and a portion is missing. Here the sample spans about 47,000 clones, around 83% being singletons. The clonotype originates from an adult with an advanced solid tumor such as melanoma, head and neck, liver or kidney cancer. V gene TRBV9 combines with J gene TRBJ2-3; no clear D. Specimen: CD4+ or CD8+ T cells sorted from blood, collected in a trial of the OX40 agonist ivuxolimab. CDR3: CASSQYMDTQYF. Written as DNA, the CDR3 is TGTGCCAGCAGCCAATACATGGATACGCAGTATTTT.